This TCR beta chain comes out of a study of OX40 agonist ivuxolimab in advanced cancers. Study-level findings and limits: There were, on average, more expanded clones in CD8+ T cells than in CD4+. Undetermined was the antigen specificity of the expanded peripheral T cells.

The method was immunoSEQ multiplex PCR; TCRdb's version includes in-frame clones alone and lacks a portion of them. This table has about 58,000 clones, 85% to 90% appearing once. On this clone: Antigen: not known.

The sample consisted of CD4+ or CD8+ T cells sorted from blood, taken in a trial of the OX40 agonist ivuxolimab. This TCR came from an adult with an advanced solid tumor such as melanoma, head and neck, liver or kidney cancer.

The CDR3 DNA follows: TGCAGTGCTCGAACGGATGAGCAGTTCTTC. Its protein product is CSARTDEQFF. The V and J genes are TRBV20-1 and TRBJ2-1; D is unresolved. CDR1 is DFQATT and CDR2 is SNEGSKA in the germline V gene (reference sequence). Trimming took 5 bases from V and 8 from J, leaving 7 bases between them. The CDR3 runs to 10 residues.